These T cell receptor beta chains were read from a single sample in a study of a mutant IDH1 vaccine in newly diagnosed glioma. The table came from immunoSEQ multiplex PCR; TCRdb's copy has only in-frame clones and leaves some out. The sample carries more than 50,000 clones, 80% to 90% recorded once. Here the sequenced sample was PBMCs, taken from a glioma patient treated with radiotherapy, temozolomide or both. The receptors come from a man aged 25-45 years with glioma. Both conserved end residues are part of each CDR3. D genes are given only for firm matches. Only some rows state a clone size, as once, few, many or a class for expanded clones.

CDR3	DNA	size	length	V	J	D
CASSLDGGWRSPLHF	TGTGCCAGCAGCTTAGATGGGGGGTGGCGATCACCCCTCCACTTT	.	15	TRBV11-2	TRBJ1-6	.
CATHPGGPSTDTQYF	TGTGCCACCCACCCGGGGGGGCCGAGCACAGATACGCAGTATTTT	.	15	TRBV5-4	TRBJ2-3	TRBD2
CASIPGRVNYGYTF	TGTGCTAGTATCCCAGGGAGGGTAAACTATGGCTACACCTTC	.	14	TRBV19	TRBJ1-2	.
CASSLQGSTDTQYF	TGCGCCAGCAGCTTACAGGGGTCCACAGATACGCAGTATTTT	.	14	TRBV5-1	TRBJ2-3	TRBD1
CASSSELDSAKSYEQYF	TGTGCCAGCAGCTCGGAACTGGACAGTGCTAAATCCTACGAGCAGTACTTC	.	17	TRBV7-9	TRBJ2-7	.
CASSPGPRAYSPLHF	TGCGCCAGCAGCCCCGGCCCTAGGGCCTATTCACCCCTCCACTTT	.	15	TRBV5-1	TRBJ1-6	.
CASSGMEARGGNEQFF	TGTGCCAGCAGCGGAATGGAGGCGCGGGGGGGCAATGAGCAGTTCTTC	.	16	TRBV5-4	TRBJ2-1	TRBD2
CASSPGLFSGANVLTF	TGTGCCAGCTCACCCGGCCTCTTCTCTGGGGCCAACGTCCTGACTTTC	few	16	TRBV18	TRBJ2-6	.
CASSWDRVIPGPLHF	TGTGCCAGCAGTTGGGACAGGGTCATACCTGGGCCCCTCCACTTT	.	15	TRBV6-1	TRBJ1-6	TRBD1
CASSVGWTGGYEQYF	TGTGCCAGCAGCGTAGGGTGGACAGGGGGGTACGAGCAGTACTTC	.	15	TRBV9	TRBJ2-7	TRBD1
CASSLSNQPQHF	TGTGCCAGCAGCCTAAGTAATCAGCCCCAGCATTTT	.	12	TRBV14	TRBJ1-5	.
CASSQVYVTDTQYF	TGTGCCAGCAGCCAAGTGTACGTGACAGATACGCAGTATTTT	.	14	TRBV14	TRBJ2-3	.
CASIIGGSNTEAFF	TGTGCCAGCATCATAGGGGGTTCGAACACTGAAGCTTTCTTT	.	14	TRBV28	TRBJ1-1	.
CAWSPSMPPYEQYF	TGTGCCTGGAGTCCCTCAATGCCTCCCTACGAGCAGTACTTC	once	14	TRBV30	TRBJ2-7	.
CASSRGSMNTEAFF	TGTGCCAGCAGCCGGGGCAGCATGAACACTGAAGCTTTCTTT	.	14	TRBV27	TRBJ1-1	.
CASSYSGGDTEAFF	TGCGCCAGCAGCTATTCCGGGGGGGACACTGAAGCTTTCTTT	.	14	TRBV5-1	TRBJ1-1	.
CATSRDGRGVGTEAFF	TGTGCCACCAGCAGGGACGGGAGGGGTGTGGGCACTGAAGCTTTCTTT	.	16	TRBV15	TRBJ1-1	.
CASSVYSGGTQETQYF	TGTGCCAGCAGCGTGTATAGCGGGGGGACCCAAGAGACCCAGTACTTC	.	16	TRBV9	TRBJ2-5	TRBD2
CASSLTGGRNQPQHF	TGTGCCAGCAGCTTGACAGGGGGACGCAATCAGCCCCAGCATTTT	.	15	TRBV9	TRBJ1-5	TRBD1
CASSLDGTGNTGELFF	TGTGCCAGCAGCTTGGACGGGACAGGGAACACCGGGGAGCTGTTTTTT	.	16	TRBV5-6	TRBJ2-2	TRBD1
CASRPTGHGYTF	TGTGCCAGCAGACCCACAGGGCATGGCTACACCTTC	once	12	TRBV28	TRBJ1-2	.
CASSTTWGTEAFF	TGTGCCAGCAGCACTACCTGGGGAACTGAAGCTTTCTTT	.	13	TRBV14	TRBJ1-1	.
CASRGTANSPLHF	TGTGCCAGCAGAGGGACAGCCAATTCACCCCTCCACTTT	.	13	TRBV6-5	TRBJ1-6	TRBD1
CASSLVGGSETQYF	TGTGCCAGCAGCTTAGTAGGGGGTTCCGAGACCCAGTACTTC	.	14	TRBV7-7	TRBJ2-5	.
CASSAEDRGGYEQYF	TGTGCCAGCAGCGCCGAGGACAGGGGAGGGTACGAGCAGTACTTC	.	15	TRBV5-4	TRBJ2-7	TRBD1
CASSSVRDTQYF	TGTGCCAGCAGTTCAGTCCGGGATACGCAGTATTTT	.	12	TRBV28	TRBJ2-3	.
CASSPGGRTSGVSEQFF	TGTGCCAGCAGCCCAGGAGGCAGGACTAGCGGGGTTAGTGAGCAGTTCTTC	.	17	TRBV27	TRBJ2-1	TRBD2
CASSQAIGTYGYTF	TGTGCCAGCAGCCAAGCTATCGGAACCTATGGCTACACCTTC	.	14	TRBV14	TRBJ1-2	.
CAISEKGNTEAFF	TGTGCCATCAGTGAAAAAGGGAACACTGAAGCTTTCTTT	.	13	TRBV10-3	TRBJ1-1	.